Given below is one T cell receptor (beta chain) in context. What it binds is not known. This sample was taken from a study of CD8+ T cells in alopecia areata. Study outcomes and limitations: More clonal than normal scalp was lesional scalp, particularly alopecia totalis/universalis. Scalp samples also yield sequences from resident alphabeta T cells of normal skin.

Extraction and reverse transcription of RNA yielded cDNA as the sequencing template. Clones were sequenced by immunoSEQ multiplex PCR, and TCRdb holds only the in-frame ones, with some missing. The sample yields around 190,000 clones, around three fifths seen once. Germline CDR1 SGHRS, CDR2 YFSETQ. Between the trimmed V and J ends, which lost 4 bases and 8 bases, there was a span of 13 bases. The CDR3 sequence is 14 residues long. The sample taken for sequencing was CD8+ T cells sorted from blood. The TCR comes from a human donor in good health. The rearrangement links TRBV5-1 to TRBJ1-6, with D hard to call. CDR3 residues: CASSPRREDSPLHF. DNA for the CDR3: TGCGCCAGCAGCCCCCGCCGAGAGGATTCACCCCTCCACTTT.